The T cell receptor beta chain under discussion was sequenced for a study of spatial heterogeneity in lung cancer. Time point defined: sample taken at primary tumor resection. Unsorted whole RNA samples from tumor, nontumor lung or frozen PBMC were sequenced. In its sample, this clonotype was seen a few times. V was clipped by 1 base and J by 2 bases, with 8 bases between them. The CDR3 consists of 13 residues. CDR1 is DFQATT, CDR2 SNEGSKA, per germline (reference sequence). The study tagged each TCR cDNA molecule with a unique molecular identifier. One entry per CDR3 protein, called by TCRdb with MiXCR from the 5' RACE reads. The sample holds more than 85,000 distinct CDR3 sequences, approximately 8.6% seen once.

The material sequenced was PBMCs, taken at surgery. The genes are TRBV20-1 and TRBJ1-1; no firm D call. The TCR sequence derives from a male donor with early-stage non-small cell lung cancer. The CDR3 sequence: CSARGYGNTEAFF. As DNA, the CDR3 is TGCAGTGCTAGAGGATACGGAAACACTGAAGCTTTCTTT.